A selection of T cell receptor beta chains follows, all from one sample in a study of T cells in localized non-small cell lung cancer. Some clones are missing from TCRdb's copy, which holds only in-frame ones; the method was immunoSEQ multiplex PCR. This table holds about 1,300 clones, approximately 20% found once. The material was lung tumor tissue, obtained before any cancer treatment. These receptors were collected from a woman aged 35-75 years with stage I lung adenocarcinoma. The CDR3 runs from the conserved cysteine through the conserved F or W. The order of the fields is clone size, V gene, D gene, J gene, CDR3 protein, CDR3 DNA. A D gene is named only where the DNA matches it firmly. Size is stated for part of the rows, as once, few or many counts, or as a class when the clone is expanded.

large	TRBV6-8	TRBD1	TRBJ1-1	CASSPQGGDTEAFF	TGTGCCAGCAGTCCACAGGGGGGGGACACTGAAGCTTTCTTT
.	TRBV28	.	TRBJ2-1	CASSPDTPGGNEQFF	TGTGCCAGCAGTCCGGACACCCCAGGGGGGAATGAGCAGTTCTTC
large	TRBV25-1	TRBD1	TRBJ1-4	CASSEEGRGRTNEKLFF	TGTGCCAGCAGTGAAGAGGGCAGGGGGCGAACTAATGAAAAACTGTTTTTT
medium-sized	TRBV9	TRBD2	TRBJ2-3	CASTGGGSTDTQYF	TGTGCCAGCACTGGCGGGGGAAGCACAGATACGCAGTATTTT
.	TRBV4-1	.	TRBJ2-3	CASSQAREPPDTQYF	TGCGCCAGCAGCCAAGCTCGAGAGCCCCCAGATACGCAGTATTTT
medium-sized	TRBV28	TRBD2	TRBJ2-3	CASSIWTSGEGTDTQYF	TGTGCCAGCAGTATTTGGACTAGCGGGGAAGGCACAGATACGCAGTATTTT
large	TRBV6-8	.	TRBJ1-4	CASRPLWAENEKLFF	TGTGCCAGCAGACCTCTTTGGGCCGAAAATGAAAAACTGTTTTTT
.	TRBV9	TRBD2	TRBJ2-5	CASSASGVGQETQYF	TGTGCCAGCAGCGCTAGCGGGGTAGGCCAAGAGACCCAGTACTTC
few	TRBV11-3	.	TRBJ2-7	CASSSGGGSYEQYF	TGTGCCAGCAGCTCTGGGGGCGGATCCTACGAGCAGTACTTC
.	TRBV18	.	TRBJ2-3	CASLLSSTDTQYF	TGTGCCAGTTTACTATCTAGCACAGATACGCAGTATTTT
few	TRBV11-3	.	TRBJ1-3	CASSLSSPTGGWNTIYF	TGTGCCAGCAGCTTGTCCAGCCCGACAGGAGGTTGGAACACCATATATTTT
medium-sized	TRBV7-2	.	TRBJ2-5	CASSQRGGETQYF	TGTGCCAGCAGCCAGAGAGGTGGAGAGACCCAGTACTTC
few	TRBV11-3	TRBD1	TRBJ1-1	CASSFRGTGGRWTEAFF	TGTGCCAGCAGCTTTCGGGGGACAGGGGGCCGGTGGACTGAAGCTTTCTTT
.	TRBV11-3	TRBD1	TRBJ1-6	CASSSGQLLSSYNSPLHF	TGTGCCAGCAGCTCGGGACAGCTTCTTAGCTCCTATAATTCACCCCTCCACTTT
.	TRBV11-3	.	TRBJ1-3	CASSFVGGTGNTIYF	TGTGCCAGCAGCTTCGTGGGGGGTACTGGAAACACCATATATTTT
.	TRBV6-8	.	TRBJ1-1	CASSDTAGRAFF	TGTGCCAGCAGTGATACGGCAGGGAGGGCTTTCTTT
large	TRBV18	.	TRBJ1-1	CASSPRNGDTEAFF	TGTGCCAGCTCACCACGGAATGGAGACACTGAAGCTTTCTTT
medium-sized	TRBV6-8	.	TRBJ2-3	CASSYSGRTDTQYF	TGTGCCAGCAGTTACTCTGGGAGGACAGATACGCAGTATTTT
few	TRBV6-8	.	TRBJ1-1	CASSRTLRGDTEAFF	TGTGCCAGCAGTCGTACACTAAGAGGGGACACTGAAGCTTTCTTT
.	TRBV11-3	TRBD1	TRBJ2-6	CASSRNQGARGANVLTF	TGTGCCAGCAGCCGCAACCAGGGGGCGCGTGGGGCCAACGTCCTGACTTTC
.	TRBV9	TRBD2	TRBJ2-1	CASSVGPGGADNEQFF	TGTGCCAGCAGCGTAGGCCCGGGGGGGGCCGACAATGAGCAGTTCTTC
.	TRBV11-3	.	TRBJ2-1	CASSRKGGRDEQFF	TGTGCCAGCAGTCGAAAGGGGGGACGGGATGAGCAGTTCTTC
.	TRBV19	TRBD1	TRBJ2-7	CASSADRAEQYF	TGTGCCAGTAGTGCAGACAGGGCCGAGCAGTACTTC
.	TRBV11-3	TRBD1	TRBJ1-1	CASSLQGAGTEAFF	TGTGCCAGCAGCCTACAGGGGGCTGGGACTGAAGCTTTCTTT
few	TRBV9	.	TRBJ1-3	CASSLGGSGNTIYF	TGTGCCAGCAGCCTAGGGGGCTCTGGAAACACCATATATTTT
.	TRBV6-8	.	TRBJ2-4	CASSYSNMGDENIQYF	TGTGCCAGCAGTTACTCGAACATGGGTGACGAAAACATTCAGTACTTC
.	TRBV5-1	.	TRBJ2-2	CASSLGLSNTGELFF	TGCGCCAGCAGCTTGGGACTTTCCAACACCGGGGAGCTGTTTTTT
.	TRBV11-3	TRBD1	TRBJ1-2	CASSSSPTGRYGYTF	TGTGCCAGCAGCTCCAGTCCGACAGGGAGGTACGGCTACACCTTC
.	TRBV19	.	TRBJ2-7	CASSMRGTPYEQYF	TGTGCCAGTAGTATGAGGGGCACACCCTACGAGCAGTACTTC
.	TRBV29-1	.	TRBJ1-2	CSVVGSNYGYTF	TGCAGCGTTGTGGGTTCTAACTATGGCTACACCTTC
.	TRBV6-8	.	TRBJ1-4	CASRTGSTNEKLFF	TGTGCCAGCAGGACAGGATCAACTAATGAAAAACTGTTTTTT
large	TRBV9	.	TRBJ1-1	CASRQGNTEAFF	TGTGCCAGCAGACAGGGGAACACTGAAGCTTTCTTT
few	TRBV9	TRBD1	TRBJ1-1	CASSVETGGFNTEAFF	TGTGCCAGCAGCGTTGAGACAGGGGGCTTTAACACTGAAGCTTTCTTT
few	TRBV6-8	.	TRBJ2-7	CASSVRGGYEQYF	TGTGCCAGCAGCGTACGGGGCGGATACGAGCAGTACTTC
.	TRBV6-8	.	TRBJ2-7	CASSYSPGGPYEQYF	TGTGCCAGCAGTTATTCCCCCGGGGGGCCCTACGAGCAGTACTTC
.	TRBV30	TRBD1	TRBJ2-2	CAWSVWTGWDTGELFF	TGTGCCTGGAGTGTATGGACAGGTTGGGACACCGGGGAGCTGTTTTTT
.	TRBV11-3	.	TRBJ1-1	CASSLTRGGTEAFF	TGTGCCAGCAGCTTAACGAGGGGGGGCACTGAAGCTTTCTTT
few	TRBV6-8	TRBD1	TRBJ2-5	CASRISGQVSSETQYF	TGTGCCAGCAGAATCTCGGGACAGGTGAGCTCGGAGACCCAGTACTTC
.	TRBV30	.	TRBJ2-7	CAWSVGPVEQYF	TGTGCCTGGAGTGTGGGACCCGTCGAGCAGTACTTC
.	TRBV19	TRBD2	TRBJ2-3	CASSIPPSGGAPDTQYF	TGTGCCAGTAGTATCCCTCCAAGCGGGGGGGCCCCAGATACGCAGTATTTT